This is a list of T cell receptor beta chains from one sample in a study of CD8 T cells in ankylosing spondylitis. Each CDR3 protein gets one entry after TCRdb re-called the 5' RACE reads with MiXCR. Of more than 600,000 distinct CDR3 sequences detected, around 17% appear once; the ten largest clones hold around 20%. The sequenced material came from blood, either unsorted or a sorted T cell fraction (not recorded which). Receptors were obtained from a male donor with ankylosing spondylitis. Both conserved end residues are part of each CDR3. Each record gives: clone size, CDR3 length, D gene, J gene, V gene, CDR3 DNA, CDR3 protein. D genes are given only for firm matches. Only some rows state a clone size, as once, few, many or a class for expanded clones.

-	17	TRBD1	TRBJ2-2	TRBV9	TGTGCCAGCAGCGTAGTCCGGGACAGCGAGAACACCGGGGAGCTGTTTTTT	CASSVVRDSENTGELFF
-	14	-	TRBJ2-2	TRBV29-1	TGCAGCGTTCCCCGGGACTTGAACACCGGGGAGCTGGTTTTT	CSVPRDLNTGELVF
few	19	-	TRBJ2-6	TRBV21-1	TGTGCCAGCAGCAAAGGAGGGGCTAGCGGGAGCTCTGGGGCCAACGTCCTGACTTTC	CASSKGGASGSSGANVLTF
-	14	-	TRBJ2-7	TRBV5-1	TGCGCCAGCAGCCCGACCCAAAACTCCTACGAGCAGTACTTC	CASSPTQNSYEQYF
few	14	-	TRBJ2-1	TRBV29-1	TGCAGCGTTGAAAGTTGGAGCGCGTACAATGAGCAGTTCTTC	CSVESWSAYNEQFF
many	13	-	TRBJ1-4	TRBV12-3/TRBV12-4	TGTGCCAGCAGTTTAAAGGTGGCTGAAAAACTGTTTTTT	CASSLKVAEKLFF
few	14	-	TRBJ2-1	TRBV18	TGTGCCAGCTCACCGGCTAGCGCTGAGGATGAGCAGTTCTTC	CASSPASAEDEQFF
many	13	-	TRBJ2-2	TRBV5-6	TGTGCCAGTCAATTCGCCGGACCCGGGGAGCTGTTTTTT	CASQFAGPGELFF
-	15	-	TRBJ2-6	TRBV20-1	TGCAGTGCTAGAGGAGCCGGCTCTGGGGCCAACGTCCTGACTTTC	CSARGAGSGANVLTF
few	14	-	TRBJ2-7	TRBV21-1	TGTGCCAGCAGCAAATCCTGGGGTTCCTACGAGCAGTACTTC	CASSKSWGSYEQYF
-	16	TRBD2	TRBJ2-7	TRBV27	TGTGCCAGCACCCTGGGGGTGCTAGCGGGGACCTACGAGCAGTACTTC	CASTLGVLAGTYEQYF
-	12	-	TRBJ2-1	TRBV27	TGTGCCAGCAGTCCCCTCCATGACGCGCAGTTCTTC	CASSPLHDAQFF
few	15	TRBD1	TRBJ1-1	TRBV7-9	TGTGCCAGCAGCTTAGGGGACAGTCGGGACACTGAAGCTTTCTTT	CASSLGDSRDTEAFF
few	15	TRBD1	TRBJ1-2	TRBV3-1	TGTGCCAGCAGCCCGGGACAGACTTGGGACTATGGCTACACCTTC	CASSPGQTWDYGYTF
-	16	TRBD2	TRBJ2-1	TRBV4-1	TGCGCCAGCAGCCTGCGGGGGGACCCTACCTACAATGAGCAGTTCTTC	CASSLRGDPTYNEQFF
many	14	-	TRBJ2-1	TRBV28	TGTGCCAGCAGTTCGGAGTGGGGGTACAATGAGCAGTTCTTC	CASSSEWGYNEQFF
few	13	-	TRBJ2-1	TRBV20-1	TGCAGTGCTAGGGCCCTTACTAACAATGAGCAGTTCTTC	CSARALTNNEQFF
few	13	-	TRBJ1-5	TRBV6-1	TGTGCCAGCAAGGGGCGCGGGGATCAGCCCCAGCATTTT	CASKGRGDQPQHF
-	13	-	TRBJ2-1	TRBV20-1	TGCAGTGCAGGTCCCTCCCTAGGGAATGAGCAGTTCTTC	CSAGPSLGNEQFF
-	16	TRBD2	TRBJ2-5	TRBV6-1	TGTGCCAGCAGTGGTCGGACTAGCGGGACCCAAGAGACCCAGTACTTC	CASSGRTSGTQETQYF
-	16	TRBD2	TRBJ2-3	TRBV29-1	TGCAGCGTTGGGGGGGAGGGTAGGGCCCACCCAGATACGCAGTATTTT	CSVGGEGRAHPDTQYF
once	14	-	TRBJ1-4	TRBV5-1	TGCGCCAGCAGCTTCGACAGCCGAAATGAAAAACTGTTTTTT	CASSFDSRNEKLFF
-	15	TRBD1	TRBJ2-5	TRBV9	TGTGCCAGCAGCGTAGAACAGGGGTCTGGAGAGACCCAGTACTTC	CASSVEQGSGETQYF
-	15	TRBD2	TRBJ2-1	TRBV7-8	TGTGCCAGCAGCTTAGGGTCTGGGACTAGCGCTGAGCAGTTCTTC	CASSLGSGTSAEQFF
few	16	-	TRBJ2-2	TRBV13	TGTGCCAGCAGCTTAGGATCCGCTTGGAACACCGGGGAGCTGTTTTTT	CASSLGSAWNTGELFF
few	16	-	TRBJ2-3	TRBV5-1	TGCGCCAGCAGCTTGGCGGCTCGACAGGACACAGATACGCAGTATTTT	CASSLAARQDTDTQYF
few	15	-	TRBJ1-1	TRBV3-1	TGTGCCAGCAGCCTTCGTACGCTAGTGAACACTGAAGCTTTCTTT	CASSLRTLVNTEAFF
few	14	-	TRBJ2-7	TRBV6-5	TGTGCCAGCAGTTACTCCCCGGGGGTAAACGAGCAGTACTTC	CASSYSPGVNEQYF
-	14	-	TRBJ2-5	TRBV25-1	TGTGCCAGCAGTGAATGGGGGGAACAAGAGACCCAGTACTTC	CASSEWGEQETQYF
few	15	-	TRBJ2-1	TRBV7-2	TGTGCCAGCAGCTTAGGGAGGTTGACCTACAATGAGCAGTTCTTC	CASSLGRLTYNEQFF
-	14	TRBD1	TRBJ2-5	TRBV6-2/TRBV6-3	TGTGCCAGCAGTTACAGGGGGCGGCAAGAGACCCAGTACTTC	CASSYRGRQETQYF
-	14	-	TRBJ1-3	TRBV5-1	TGCGCCAGCAGCCCGGCGGGAATTGGAAACACCATATATTTT	CASSPAGIGNTIYF
-	15	TRBD2	TRBJ2-1	TRBV5-1	TGCGCCAGCAGTAGACTAGCGGGAGATGTGAATGAGCAGTTCTTC	CASSRLAGDVNEQFF
-	14	-	TRBJ1-1	TRBV7-9	TGTGCCAGCAGCTTAGCGGGAGGTAACCTTGAAGCTTTCTTT	CASSLAGGNLEAFF
few	16	-	TRBJ2-7	TRBV3-1	TGTGCCAGCAGCCAGGGGGGCGCCGCCCGGCGCTACGAGCAGTACTTC	CASSQGGAARRYEQYF
once	15	TRBD1	TRBJ2-7	TRBV11-2	TGTGCCAGCAGCCACGATTCGGGACAGGGATCCGAGCAGTACTTC	CASSHDSGQGSEQYF
-	18	TRBD1	TRBJ2-6	TRBV9	TGTGCCAGCAGCGTAGGGACAGGGCCCGGACTTGGGGCCAACGTCCTGACTTTC	CASSVGTGPGLGANVLTF
-	14	-	TRBJ1-1	TRBV18	TGTGCCAGCTCACCACTGCAGACGAACACTGAAGCTTTCTTT	CASSPLQTNTEAFF
-	14	-	TRBJ1-5	TRBV6-2/TRBV6-3	TGTGCCAGCAGTTACGTGTCGGTTAATCAGCCCCAGCATTTT	CASSYVSVNQPQHF
many	14	-	TRBJ1-1	TRBV7-2	TGTGCCAGCAGCTTAGAGTACAGGGCATCTGAAGCTTTCTTT	CASSLEYRASEAFF
-	13	-	TRBJ1-2	TRBV5-1	TGCGCCAGCAGCTTGAACCATGGGGATGGCTACACCTTC	CASSLNHGDGYTF
-	18	TRBD2	TRBJ2-2	TRBV20-1	TGCAGTGCTAGAAAAACCGTAGCGGGGTTCCCGAACACCGGGGAGCTGTTTTTT	CSARKTVAGFPNTGELFF
few	15	TRBD2	TRBJ2-1	TRBV20-1	TGCAGTGCACGGGTACTAGCGGGAGTCGGAAATGAGCAGTTCTTC	CSARVLAGVGNEQFF
-	15	-	TRBJ2-1	TRBV30	TGTGCCTGGGGGGGCGGGTGGAGCTCCTACAATGAGCAGTTCTTC	CAWGGGWSSYNEQFF
-	13	-	TRBJ1-2	TRBV4-2	TGTGCCAGCAGCTCCATCGGTAGCTATGGATACACCTTC	CASSSIGSYGYTF
few	14	TRBD1	TRBJ2-1	TRBV11-2	TGTGCCAGCAGCTTAGTACAAGGGGGCGATGAGCAGTTCTTC	CASSLVQGGDEQFF
-	15	TRBD2	TRBJ2-1	TRBV7-9	TGTGCCAGCAGCACAGGACTAGCCGCCTCCGATGAGCAGTTCTTC	CASSTGLAASDEQFF
many	14	-	TRBJ2-2	TRBV29-1	TGCAGCGTTGTGGGGGGCCAGGACACCGGGGAGCTGTTTTTT	CSVVGGQDTGELFF
-	14	TRBD1	TRBJ1-5	TRBV29-1	TGCAGCGTTGGGGACAGGGTGGGCAATCAGCCCCAGCATTTT	CSVGDRVGNQPQHF
-	16	TRBD2	TRBJ2-1	TRBV6-2/TRBV6-3	TGTGCCAGCAGCACCCGAACTAGCGGGAGGTACAATGAGCAGTTCTTC	CASSTRTSGRYNEQFF